The TCR beta chain described here comes from a study of OX40 agonist ivuxolimab in advanced cancers. With respect to the entire study: Ivuxolimab, which targeted the costimulatory receptor OX40 (CD134), was an agonistic, fully human IgG2 monoclonal antibody. Intravenous ivuxolimab was administered to patients every 2 weeks at six dose levels: 0.01, 0.1, 0.3, 1.5, 3 and 10 mg/kg. The purpose of peripheral TCRbeta sequencing was to test whether ivuxolimab changed TCR sequence diversity and led to clonal T-cell expansion. Patients were allowed to have had prior anti-PD-1, anti-PD-L1 or anti-CTLA-4 therapy, and approximately 40% of the dose-escalation patients had previously received checkpoint inhibitors. Partial responses occurred in three dose-escalation patients, of whom one had hepatocellular carcinoma and two had cutaneous melanoma. The dose-escalation cohort was 82.7% male with a mean age of about 60 years, ranging from roughly 23 to 85. The paper reports the monotherapy dose-escalation portion (N of about 50 patients) of the phase I ivuxolimab trial. Of the approximately 54 dose-escalation patients, hepatocellular carcinoma was present in about 20, melanoma in approximately 15, renal cell carcinoma in 9 and head and neck cancer in 9.

Note on this clone: Its cognate antigen has yet to be identified. Nothing much larger sits one base from this clone, and base qualities are not available.

The germline V end is reduced by 4 bases and the J end by 7 bases; junction bases left unmatched: 3. The CDR3 holds 13 amino acids from the cysteine to the phenylalanine. CDR3 DNA only is kept here, 39 bases in frame from base 1. From the germline V gene, CDR1 is SNHLY and CDR2 is FYNNEI. The trial excluded patients who had a history of autoimmune disease or were on systemic immunosuppression. Peripheral blood for TCR sequencing was drawn from every dose cohort at baseline, at cycle 4 day 1 and at cycle 7 day 1. Samples were obtained from an open-label, multicenter, first-in-human phase I dose-escalation trial of ivuxolimab. Adults with locally advanced or metastatic melanoma, renal cell carcinoma, hepatocellular carcinoma or head and neck squamous cell carcinoma were enrolled in the trial. CD4+ and CD8+ T cells were sorted separately from peripheral blood before TCR sequencing. Study-wide findings and limitations: The antigen specificity of the peripheral T cells that underwent clonal expansion was not determined. Low levels of normalized T-cell clonal expansion were also seen in some nonresponding patients. After ivuxolimab, expanded clones were on average more numerous among CD8+ T cells than among CD4+ T cells. Clonal expansion of both CD4+ and CD8+ blood T cells was observed from baseline to week 6 at doses 0.1 to 3.0 mg/kg. In the 0.1-3.0 mg/kg groups, partial responders were among the patients with the lowest normalized peripheral clonal expansion, particularly in CD8+ T cells.

To sequence the TCRbeta CDR3 region, genomic DNA was isolated from the sorted cells. The immunoSEQ Assay was used to sequence the TCRbeta CDR3 regions. What TCRdb holds here is the immuneACCESS table cut down to in-frame rearrangements. Part of the clones is not present; checked against another copy, under half of the missing clones reflect an unresolved V gene, and the others are unexplained. The sample includes roughly 80,000 clones, with about 86% observed a single time. The ten largest clones add up to around 6.6% of the sample. Recombination linked TRBV2 to TRBJ1-5; TRBD1 aligns with 8 central bases. This TCR came from an adult with an advanced solid tumor such as melanoma, head and neck, liver or kidney cancer. Source: CD4+ or CD8+ T cells sorted from blood, taken in a trial of the OX40 agonist ivuxolimab. The nucleotides are TGTGCCAGCAGTGCCGGACAGGGACAGCCCCAGCATTTT. Its protein product is CASSAGQGQPQHF.